The rows below give T cell receptor beta chains drawn from one sample of a study of read filtering for tumor transcriptome and immune sequencing. TCRdb processed the reads anew with MiXCR; each CDR3 protein has one entry. The table has about 45,000 distinct CDR3 sequences, about a fifth seen once. Material for sequencing was a population of CD138-negative cells sorted from bone marrow. The receptors stem from a donor older than 35 with multiple myeloma. Each CDR3 is given with its conserved first and last residue. Fields, in order: V gene, J gene, clone size, D gene, CDR3 protein, CDR3 DNA. D genes are given only for firm matches. Part of the rows lack a size; the others show once, few, many or a class for expanded clones.

TRBV7-2	TRBJ2-7	many	TRBD1	CASSSTGTANSYEQYF	TGTGCCAGCAGCTCAACCGGGACAGCGAACTCCTACGAGCAGTACTTC
TRBV29-1	TRBJ2-7	many	-	CSASGASSYEQYF	TGCAGCGCCTCAGGGGCGAGCTCCTACGAGCAGTACTTC
TRBV2	TRBJ1-3	few	-	CASSVSGTGNTIYF	TGTGCCAGCAGTGTGTCCGGGACGGGAAACACCATATATTTT
TRBV29-1	TRBJ2-7	many	-	CSVEFTPDYEQYF	TGCAGCGTTGAGTTCACCCCAGACTACGAGCAGTACTTC
TRBV20-1	TRBJ2-7	-	-	CSAIRQGSNEQYF	TGCAGTGCTATACGGCAGGGATCCAACGAGCAGTACTTC
TRBV28	TRBJ2-5	many	-	CASSPSKETQYF	TGTGCCAGCAGTCCATCTAAAGAGACCCAGTACTTC
TRBV7-9	TRBJ2-3	many	-	CASSLAGGHTQYF	TGTGCCAGCAGCTTAGCTGGGGGACATACGCAGTATTTT
TRBV2	TRBJ2-1	many	TRBD1	CASSSGTGRNGEQFF	TGTGCCAGCAGCTCTGGGACAGGGAGGAACGGTGAGCAGTTCTTC
TRBV12-3/TRBV12-4	TRBJ2-1	many	TRBD1	CASRVRQGVGLNGQFF	TGTGCCAGCAGAGTAAGACAGGGGGTAGGGTTGAATGGGCAGTTCTTC
TRBV5-1	TRBJ1-4	many	TRBD1	CASSSTGTPSNEKLFF	TGCGCCAGCAGCTCGACAGGGACCCCTTCTAATGAAAAACTGTTTTTT
TRBV20-1	TRBJ1-2	few	-	CSARDRGAEANYGYTF	TGCAGTGCTAGAGATCGGGGGGCCGAAGCTAACTATGGCTACACCTTC